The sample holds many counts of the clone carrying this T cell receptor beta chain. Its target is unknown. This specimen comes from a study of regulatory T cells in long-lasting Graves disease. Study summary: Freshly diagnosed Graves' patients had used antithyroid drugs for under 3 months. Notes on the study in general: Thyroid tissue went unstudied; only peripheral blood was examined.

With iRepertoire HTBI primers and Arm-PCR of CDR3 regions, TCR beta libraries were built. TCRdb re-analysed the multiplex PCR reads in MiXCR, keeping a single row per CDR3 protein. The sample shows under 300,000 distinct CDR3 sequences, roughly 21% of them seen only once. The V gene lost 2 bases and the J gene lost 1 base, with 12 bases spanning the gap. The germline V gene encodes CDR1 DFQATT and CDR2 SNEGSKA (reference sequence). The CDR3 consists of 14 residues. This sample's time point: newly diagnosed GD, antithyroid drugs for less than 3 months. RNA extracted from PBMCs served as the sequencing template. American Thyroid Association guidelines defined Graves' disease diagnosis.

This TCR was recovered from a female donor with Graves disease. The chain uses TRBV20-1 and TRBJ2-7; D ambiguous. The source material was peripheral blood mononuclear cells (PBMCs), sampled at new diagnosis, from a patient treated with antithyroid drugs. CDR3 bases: TGCAGTGCTAGACCCCCGGGTCTATCCTACGAGCAGTACTTC. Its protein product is CSARPPGLSYEQYF.